One and the same sample provided the 6 T cell receptor beta chains below, sequenced in a study of T cells in Graves' hyperthyroidism and ophthalmopathy. TCR beta CDR3 sequences were amplified from RNA transcripts. First-round RT-PCR targeting the TCR CDR3 was performed with the HTBI primer set. TCRdb reanalysed the multiplex PCR reads using MiXCR and keeps one entry per CDR3 protein. The table records 300,000 to 450,000 distinct CDR3 sequences, roughly 14% of them present only once. Material for sequencing was blood. The receptors stem from a man aged 25-45 years with Graves' hyperthyroidism that later progressed to Graves' ophthalmopathy.

This clonotype was counted only a few times. V is TRBV5-1 and J is TRBJ2-1; D perhaps matches TRBD2 (5 bases). V lost 4 bases and J lost 1, with 9 bases in between. Germline values: CDR1 SGHRS, CDR2 YFSETQ. The CDR3 length is 14 residues. CDR3 DNA: TGCGCCAGCAGCCCCGGGATTTCCTACAATGAGCAGTTCTTC. Translated, it gives CASSPGISYNEQFF. The complete variable domain, with remaining parts taken from reference TRBV5-1 and TRBJ2-1, reads KAGVTQTPRYLIKTRGQQVTLSCSPISGHRSVSWYQQTPGQGLQFLFEYFSETQRNKGNFPGRFSGRQFSNSRSEMNVSTLELGDSALYLCASSPGISYNEQFFGPGTRLTVL.

The count of this clonotype is one. The chain joins TRBV28 to TRBJ2-3; 8 nucleotides align to TRBD1. The CDR3 length is 16 residues. CDR1 and CDR2 from the germline V gene are MDHEN and SYDVKM. J gave up 2 bases and V 5 bases, and 9 bases lay outside the gene matches. The CDR3 DNA reads as TGTGCCAGCAGTCCGACGACAGGGGCCGACACAGATACGCAGTATTTT. Translating gives CASSPTTGADTDTQYF.

The chain has TRBV11-2 and TRBJ2-7; D might be TRBD2 (6 bases). CDR1 and CDR2 from the germline V gene are SGHAT and FQNNGV. V lost 5 bases to trimming and J lost 7 bases, with 18 bases between them. The CDR3 has 14 amino acids. This CDR3 is CASSPVGGLGEQYF. The CDR3 DNA sequence: TGTGCCAGCAGCCCGGTGGGGGGTCTGGGGGAGCAGTACTTC.

The V gene is TRBV20-1, the J gene TRBJ1-3, with 10 bases identical to TRBD1. Germline CDR1 is DFQATT and CDR2 is SNEGSKA (reference sequence). Unmatched junction bases numbered 7, after V lost 6 bases and J lost 8 bases. The CDR3 has 13 residues. The CDR3 is CSAQRTGGDTIYF. The CDR3 DNA sequence: TGCAGTGCCCAAAGGACAGGGGGTGACACCATATATTTT.

This clonotype was detected many times. The chain has TRBV11-2 and TRBJ2-7; no definite D call. The CDR3 is made up of 13 amino acids. The V end was cut by 5 bases, the J end by 7 bases, with 15 bases between. Per the germline V gene, CDR1 is SGHAT and CDR2 is FQNNGV. As DNA, the CDR3 is TGTGCCAGCAGCCGGTCCCAATATAGGGAGCAGTACTTC. Translating gives CASSRSQYREQYF.

The V and J genes are TRBV4-1 and TRBJ1-2; D not resolved. Germline loops: CDR1 MGHRA, CDR2 YSYEKL. Trimming shortened V by 1 base and J by 6 bases, and 12 bases separated the two germline ends. The CDR3 loop spans 14 amino acids. The CDR3 DNA reads as TGCGCCAGCAGCCAAGTAGGAGGGCGCAATGGCTACACCTTC. Translated, it gives CASSQVGGRNGYTF.